These 9 T cell receptor beta chains share one sample of origin, sequenced in a study of blood T cells in healthy people across ages (dated by TCRdb to 2013 to 2016). The library was produced with 5' RACE. The sequencer was an Illumina HiSeq 2500. The second PCR ran for about 6 to 11 cycles and used a J-beta primer mix along with a sample-barcoded 5' primer. The public reads were reprocessed in TCRdb via fastp at Q25 and MiXCR, keeping in-frame beta chains. A single entry per CDR3 protein holds the most common genes and DNA from its merged rows. The sample includes roughly 1,500,000 distinct CDR3 sequences, with almost 35% observed a single time. Roughly 12% of the sample rests with the top ten. Sequences were obtained from blood. Receptors were obtained from a woman in her twenties or thirties in good health.

The chain joins TRBV6-1 to TRBJ2-7, with D possibly TRBD1 on 7 matching bases. This CDR3 is 15 amino acids long. Trimming removed 11 bases at V and 3 bases at J, with 23 bases between. Germline V CDR1 and CDR2: MNHNS, SASEGT. Here the CDR3 DNA reads TGTGCCGGGGGGCCGACAGGGTCTTTGGGCTACGAGCAGTACTTC. It codes for CAGGPTGSLGYEQYF.

As concerns this clonotype: A junction boundary mismatches the germline segment, possibly from a read error. The chain combines TRBV4-2 with TRBJ2-2, with a possible D match to TRBD2 (6 bases). This CDR3 region has 12 residues. Germline V lookup: CDR1 LGHNA, CDR2 YNFKEQ. The CDR3, as DNA: TGTGCCAGCGGCCGATCAGGAGGGCCCCTGTTGTTT. The encoded protein is CASGRSGGPLLF.

This clonotype occurred a few times. The chain recombines TRBV6-2 or TRBV6-3 with TRBJ2-5, with 9 bases that match TRBD2. CDR1 MNHEY and CDR2 SVGEGT come from the germline V gene. The CDR3 has 19 residues. V was pared by 2 bases and J by 3 bases, with 16 bases of the junction left unmatched. The CDR3 spells CASSYGLASPAGWEETQYF. The DNA of the CDR3 is TGTGCCAGCAGTTACGGACTAGCGAGTCCTGCAGGATGGGAAGAGACCCAGTACTTC.

Turning to this clonotype: One end of the junction varies from germline; a read error may be responsible. The chain uses TRBV15 and TRBJ2-1, with TRBD2 identical over 7 bases. The CDR3 has 14 residues. Per germline, CDR1 LNHNV and CDR2 YYDKDF (reference sequence). The DNA of the CDR3 is TGTGCCACCAGCGGGGGGGATAAATACAATGAGCGGTTCTTC. Encoded protein: CATSGGDKYNERFF.

This clonotype was recorded at least ten times. Compared with germline, one end of the junction differs, possibly owing to a read error. The genes are TRBV5-1 and TRBJ2-5, with 7 positions matching TRBD2. The CDR3 has 14 residues. CDR1 SGHRS and CDR2 YFSETQ come from the germline V gene. In DNA, the CDR3 is TGTGCCAGCAGCCTAGGAGCCGGGGGGGAGACCCAGTACTTC. Translating it yields CASSLGAGGETQYF.

V usage is TRBV20-1 and J usage is TRBJ1-1, with 7 bases aligning to TRBD1. From germline, CDR1 is DFQATT and CDR2 SNEGSKA (reference sequence). The CDR3 has 15 residues. The junction had 11 bases not matched to a gene; V was cut back by 0 bases and J by 7 bases. The CDR3 bases are TGCAGTGCTAGAGATCCAGGGGGGGGATCGAATGAAGCTTTCTTT. Translated: CSARDPGGGSNEAFF.

V is TRBV7-2 and J is TRBJ2-7; possibly TRBD2 for D (6 bases). Germline V lookup: CDR1 SGHTA, CDR2 FQGNSA. This CDR3 is 14 amino acids long. The ends were cut back, 5 bases at V and 3 bases at J, with 14 bases in the middle. The CDR3 DNA reads as TGTGCCAGCAGCCCAAAGCCAGCGGGCTACGAGCAGTACTTC. Translating it yields CASSPKPAGYEQYF. The full variable domain, in which reference TRBV7-2 and TRBJ2-7 provide the parts outside the CDR3, is GAGVSQSPSNKVTEKGKDVELRCDPISGHTALYWYRQSLGQGLEFLIYFQGNSAPDKSGLPSDRFSAERTGGSVSTLTIQRTQQEDSAVYLCASSPKPAGYEQYFGPGTRLTVT.

This clonotype was detected many times. This chain connects TRBV9 to TRBJ1-4, with D maybe TRBD1 (5 bases). Germline values: CDR1 SGDLS, CDR2 YYNGEE. Trimming removed 0 bases from V and 0 bases from J, with 6 bases in between. CDR3 length: 15 amino acids. CDR3: CASSVGGATNEKLFF. In nucleotides, the CDR3 is TGTGCCAGCAGCGTAGGAGGGGCAACTAATGAAAAACTGTTTTTT.

This clonotype came up many times. The chain employs TRBV7-2 and TRBJ2-1, with 12 bases identical to TRBD2. CDR1 and CDR2 (germline): SGHTA, FQGNSA. The junction had 0 bases not matched to a gene; V was cut back by 5 bases and J by 1 base. The CDR3 is made up of 15 amino acids. The CDR3 loop is CASSTSGGSYNEQFF. The CDR3 coding sequence is TGTGCCAGCAGCACTAGCGGGGGGTCCTACAATGAGCAGTTCTTC.